A single sample gave rise to the 15 T cell receptor beta chains below, sequenced in a study of shared clonotypes between healthy human individuals. Some clones are missing from TCRdb's copy, which holds only in-frame ones; the method was immunoSEQ multiplex PCR. The data contain about a million clones, around 75% of them singletons. The sequencing input was memory CD4+ T cells sorted from blood. Subset here: CD45RA-negative fraction. These receptors originate from a man between 18 and 29 years old in good health.

This clone was counted ten times or more. The sample contains more than one DNA sequence encoding this CDR3. This chain links TRBV6-6 with TRBJ2-5; 7 nucleotides line up with TRBD1. CDR3 length: 12 amino acids. In germline, CDR1 is MNHNY, CDR2 SVGAGI (reference sequence). V shed 6 bases and J 5 bases; nucleotides not matched to a gene: 3. CDR3 sequence reads: CASSPGGETQYF. The DNA of the CDR3 is TGTGCCAGCAGCCCAGGGGGTGAGACCCAGTACTTC.

This chain uses TRBV6-1 with TRBJ1-2; D unclear. This CDR3 is 14 amino acids long. Germline V gene lookup returns CDR1 MNHNS and CDR2 SASEGT. The V end lost 3 bases, the J end lost 4 bases, and 12 bases lay between the germline ends. DNA for the CDR3: TGTGCCAGCAGTGAGGTTGCGGAGACCTATGGCTACACCTTC. This codes for CASSEVAETYGYTF.

The chain has TRBV13 and TRBJ2-5, with D perhaps being TRBD1 or TRBD2 (7 bases each). The better agreement between TRBJ2-7 and the DNA end casts doubt on the J call. Germline V gives CDR1 PRHDT, CDR2 FYEKMQ (reference sequence). The CDR3 consists of 14 residues. CDR3 nucleotide sequence: TGTGCCAGCAGCTCAACAGGGGAGGGCTACGAGCAGTACTTC. It is translated as CASSSTGEGYEQYF.

This chain joins TRBV7-2 and TRBJ2-7; D unresolved. The germline gives CDR1 SGHTA, CDR2 FQGNSA. V was shortened by 5 bases and J by 6 bases, with 8 bases between the two germline ends. This CDR3 contains 11 residues. The CDR3 DNA is TGTGCCAGCAGCCGATTCGGCGAGCAGTACTTC. It translates to CASSRFGEQYF.

V usage is TRBV4-3 and J usage is TRBJ1-6; 11 bases agree with TRBD1. The CDR3 consists of 16 residues. Germline V gene sequence: CDR1 LGHNA, CDR2 YSLEER. The V gene end was trimmed by 3 bases and the J gene end by 8 bases; junction bases not matched to a gene: 6. CDR3 protein: CASSQGRTGGHSPLHF. The CDR3 nucleotides read TGCGCCAGCAGCCAGGGGCGGACAGGGGGCCATTCACCCCTCCACTTT.

The rearrangement uses TRBV30 and TRBJ2-1; 14 positions agree with TRBD2. Germline V lookup: CDR1 GTSNPN, CDR2 SVGIG (reference sequence). The V and J ends lost 3 bases and 15 bases, in that order; junction bases with no gene match: 7. This CDR3 has 13 amino acids. CDR3 bases: TGTGCCTGGAGGGGACTAGCGGGAGCTCCCCCGTTCTTC. Translation: CAWRGLAGAPPFF. The full variable domain, completed using reference TRBV30 and TRBJ2-1, is SQTIHQWPATLVQPVGSPLSLECTVEGTSNPNLYWYRQAAGRGLQLLFYSVGIGQISSEVPQNLSASRPQDRQFILSSKKLLLSDSGFYLCAWRGLAGAPPFFGPGTRLTVL.

CDR3 sequence: CASSFADTAFREQFF. The CDR3 region has the DNA TGTGCCAGCAGCTTCGCCGACACGGCTTTCAGGGAGCAGTTCTTC. The chain links TRBV7-2 to TRBJ2-1, with D unclear. This CDR3 is built from 15 residues. The V end lost 3 bases, the J end lost 10 bases, and 19 bases lay between the germline ends. CDR1 is SGHTA and CDR2 is FQGNSA in the germline V gene.

This clone has more than one count but fewer than ten. V usage is TRBV25-1 and J usage is TRBJ2-2; D is ambiguous. V was clipped by 6 bases and J by 4 bases, with 12 bases between them. The CDR3 contains 14 residues. The germline gives CDR1 MGHDK, CDR2 SYGVNS. The CDR3 protein is CASRSGSATGELFF. CDR3 in DNA: TGTGCCAGCAGGTCAGGATCGGCCACCGGGGAGCTGTTTTTT. The whole variable domain, filled in from reference TRBV25-1 and TRBJ2-2, reads EADIYQTPRYLVIGTGKKITLECSQTMGHDKMYWYQQDPGMELHLIHYSYGVNSTEKGDLSSESTVSRIRTEHFPLTLESARPSHTSQYLCASRSGSATGELFFGEGSRLTVL.

The rearrangement links TRBV9 to TRBJ1-3, with D maybe TRBD1 (6 bases). The CDR3 covers 15 residues. The germline V gene encodes CDR1 SGDLS and CDR2 YYNGEE. The germline V and J ends were trimmed by 0 bases and 4 bases, with 11 bases remaining between them. The CDR3 reads CASSVDLGAGNTIYF. The CDR3 nucleotides are TGTGCCAGCAGCGTAGACCTGGGGGCAGGAAACACCATATATTTT.

The genes are TRBV5-1 and TRBJ2-2, with TRBD2 identical over 9 bases. Germline assignment: CDR1 SGHRS and CDR2 YFSETQ. This CDR3 comprises 16 residues. V trimming: 1 base; J trimming: 9 bases; junction bases outside the gene matches: 10. The DNA of the CDR3 is TGCGCCAGCAGCTTGTTCCCTAGCGGGAAAGGTTGGGAGCTGTTTTTT. Amino acid sequence: CASSLFPSGKGWELFF.

The V and J genes are TRBV5-6 and TRBJ2-7, with D perhaps TRBD1 or TRBD2 (5 bases each). The CDR3 contains 13 residues. The germline V gene encodes CDR1 SGHDT and CDR2 YYEEEE. V was pared by 1 base and J by 7 bases, with 12 bases between. The CDR3 reads CASSLIGADEQYF. The CDR3 bases are TGTGCCAGCAGCTTGATCGGGGCTGATGAGCAGTACTTC.

The chain uses TRBV6-6 and TRBJ1-4; TRBD1 might be the D (5 bases). V lost 8 bases and J lost 2, with 9 bases in between. Per germline, CDR1 MNHNY and CDR2 SVGAGI (reference sequence). There are 13 residues in the CDR3. CDR3 sequence reads: CASGGATNEKLFF. The CDR3 DNA follows: TGTGCCAGCGGGGGTGCTACTAATGAAAAACTGTTTTTT.

V usage is TRBV10-3 and J usage is TRBJ1-2, with 8 nucleotides matching TRBD1. With V trimmed by 7 bases and J by 7 bases, 11 bases remained unmatched. This CDR3 spans 14 amino acids. The germline V gene has CDR1 ENHRY and CDR2 SYGVKD. The CDR3, as DNA: TGTGCCATCACAGCGGGCAGGGGGCTGGTTGGCTACACCTTC. Translated: CAITAGRGLVGYTF.

The chain links TRBV29-1 to TRBJ1-2; 7 bases fit TRBD1. The J segment lost 5 bases and the V segment lost 4 bases, leaving 7 bases of the junction unmatched. The CDR3 runs to 13 residues. The germline V gene encodes CDR1 SQVTM and CDR2 ANQGSEA. CDR3 residues: CSVATGSRYGYTF. The CDR3 region has the DNA TGCAGCGTTGCGACAGGGAGTCGGTATGGCTACACCTTC.

In this sample, this clone turned up a few times. The chain uses TRBV25-1 and TRBJ2-5; TRBD1 matches at 9 bases. V dropped 7 bases and J dropped 4; count of bases not matched to a gene: 1. This CDR3 contains 12 residues. CDR1 and CDR2 (germline): MGHDK, SYGVNS. CDR3 residues: CASKDRGETQYF. The CDR3 coding sequence is TGTGCCAGCAAGGACAGGGGAGAGACCCAGTACTTC.